This T cell receptor (beta chain) was documented in a study of regulatory T cells in long-lasting Graves disease (dated by TCRdb to the early 2020s). As for the study more broadly: Antithyroid drugs had been taken for less than 3 months by newly diagnosed Graves' disease patients. A total of approximately 35 samples underwent TCR sequencing: about 13 from persistent and 20 from newly diagnosed Graves' disease patients. Patients with persistent Graves' disease were compared with patients with newly diagnosed Graves' disease using TCR sequencing and RNA sequencing of peripheral blood. The study was registered as a clinical trial and conducted in China.

The germline V gene specifies SGHAT as CDR1 and FQNNGV as CDR2. Trimming removed 4 bases from V and 0 bases from J, leaving 18 bases between the germline ends. The CDR3 contains 17 residues, cysteine and phenylalanine counted. This entry keeps only the CDR3 DNA: 51 bases, framed from base 1. This clonotype was seen ten or more times. Which antigen it targets is not known. No much larger clone exists at a distance of one base, and base qualities are not known. Broad study findings and their caveats: The authors noted that the small sample size was a limitation that may lower accuracy. Patients with persistent disease shared more public clonotypes (over 2,500) than newly diagnosed patients did (966). Only peripheral blood was studied, because thyroid tissue, the primary lesion, was inaccessible. Preferential use of TRBV28, TRBJ1-2 and TRBJ2-5 was observed in persistent disease, whereas TRBV20-1 and TRBJ2-1 were favored in newly diagnosed disease. Sequencing and analysis were limited to the TCR beta chain. Compared with newly diagnosed patients, persistent Graves' disease patients had lower TCR Shannon entropy and fewer highly expanded clones, which suggests clonal expansion.

According to the study, the label for this sample's time point signals: newly diagnosed GD, antithyroid drugs for less than 3 months. For both TCR sequencing and RNA sequencing, RNA was extracted from PBMCs in TRIzol. Graves' disease was diagnosed according to American Thyroid Association guidelines. Patients for the study were recruited at an endocrinology department in Xi'an, China. Each patient gave approximately 9 milliliters of peripheral blood, collected in an EDTA anticoagulant tube. Ficoll Paque Plus density gradient separation was used to isolate PBMCs, and no further T cell sorting was performed. RNA quality was checked with an Agilent 2100 Bioanalyzer and agarose gel, and concentration with a NanoDrop 2000. The library came from multiplex PCR. Instrument used: Illumina HiSeq 4000. To build TCR beta libraries, CDR3 regions were amplified by Arm-PCR using iRepertoire HTBI primers. Before sequencing, the PCR products went through gel purification. In the source study's methods: Gene usage analysis of CDR3 amino acid clonotypes relied on the 62 TRBV and 15 or so TRBJ segments identified across samples. COPE and FqMerger were used to merge filtered high-quality paired reads into contigs. BLAST was used to align contigs to IMGT TRBV, TRBD and TRBJ reference genes, with CDR3 defined following IMGT. Clonotypes above 0.1% frequency were classified as highly expanded clones. Shannon entropy was used to measure repertoire diversity, and the Gini coefficient was used to measure V-J evenness. Clonotypes shared by more than one individual were considered public. In TCRdb, the public reads were trimmed at Q25 with fastp and aligned with MiXCR, with productive beta chains retained. Each CDR3 protein gets just one entry, which takes the most common genes and DNA from the rows behind it. None of the V and J calls come from the authors' own analysis; TCRdb made them. This sample lists some 560,000 distinct CDR3 sequences; about 16% were detected once. The biggest ten clones account for around 25% of the sample.

The data were also submitted as part of a second study, on T cells in Graves' hyperthyroidism and ophthalmopathy. Taken from the second paper: A patient counted as having stable Graves' hyperthyroidism if no progression to ophthalmopathy occurred over 18 months of follow-up. Hyperthyroidism patients were newly diagnosed, with disease duration under 2 months, and aged 18 to 65 years. Any patient with an uncontrolled infection, another autoimmune disease, pregnancy or lactation was excluded. Diagnoses were based on clinical symptoms, serum thyroxine and TRAb, thyroid ultrasound and orbital computed tomography. A first-round RT-PCR of the TCR CDR3 used the HTBI primer set with the Qiagen OneStep RT-PCR kit. Most expanded thyroid clonotypes (frequency above 0.001) were also detected in blood, suggesting blood repertoires may reflect thyroid immune responses. A model built on a 13 V-J signature distinguished ophthalmopathy from stable hyperthyroidism, reaching about 88% sensitivity and 81.08% specificity in cross-validation and 80%/75% in testing. In validation, the model predicted progression to ophthalmopathy a median of roughly 6.2 months before onset, with roughly 70% sensitivity and roughly 77% specificity. A discovery cohort of about 100 patients, about 43 with Graves' ophthalmopathy and about 58 with stable Graves' hyperthyroidism, was used to find distinguishing TCR V-J signatures. Whether ophthalmopathy could be predicted prospectively was tested in an independent validation cohort made up of about 18 hyperthyroidism patients plus 17 patients who later progressed to ophthalmopathy. The 80 to 100 discovery patients were randomly divided into training and test sets at a 7:3 ratio. In addition, the study compared T-cell repertoires in thyroid tissue and in blood from five to seven Graves' hyperthyroidism patients. Once sampling was done, hyperthyroidism patients were given methimazole at a starting dose of 30 mg daily, whereas ophthalmopathy patients were given high-dose intravenous methylprednisolone. Libraries were constructed in a second round of multiplex PCR, after which size selection and purification were carried out. Paired-end sequencing of the libraries was performed with 100 bp reads on an Illumina HiSeq2000. SOAPnuke was used to process the raw data, throwing out any read that contained adapters or uncalled bases, had a mean Phred below 15, or lacked an exact constant-primer or identifier match. COPE v1.2.5 was used to merge high-quality paired reads, and clonotypes were defined as unique nucleotide sequences. MiTCR v1.1 was used to align clonotypes to the IMGT TRBV, TRBD and TRBJ reference segments. Only V-J combinations with frequency above 0.0001, covering about 99% of repertoires, were analysed. The TCS score was defined as the ratio of F50 (clonal expansion) to E x V (chaos), calculated using BLOSUM62-based TCRdist between CDR3 peptides within each V-J. Welch's t-statistics and random forest reduced fewer than 600 V-J features to some 14, which were used in a naive Bayes classifier (R e1071). Sample size was not statistically predetermined, and blinding of investigators to group allocation was not performed. According to the paper, TCR Vbeta CDR3 sequencing was carried out on 135 peripheral blood samples, which came from about 45 ophthalmopathy, 80 or so hyperthyroidism and about 17 progressor patients.

Sequenced material: peripheral blood mononuclear cells (PBMCs), taken at new diagnosis, from a patient treated with antithyroid drugs. The sequence was obtained from a middle-aged woman with Graves disease. Donor details come from another sample of the same person, matched by shared clones. The rearranged segments are TRBV11-2 and TRBJ1-2; the D gene is perhaps TRBD1, from 5 matching bases. CDR3 region: CASSSRLGRTANYGYTF. The DNA sequence is as follows: TGTGCCAGCAGCTCTCGACTGGGGCGTACAGCTAACTATGGCTACACCTTC.